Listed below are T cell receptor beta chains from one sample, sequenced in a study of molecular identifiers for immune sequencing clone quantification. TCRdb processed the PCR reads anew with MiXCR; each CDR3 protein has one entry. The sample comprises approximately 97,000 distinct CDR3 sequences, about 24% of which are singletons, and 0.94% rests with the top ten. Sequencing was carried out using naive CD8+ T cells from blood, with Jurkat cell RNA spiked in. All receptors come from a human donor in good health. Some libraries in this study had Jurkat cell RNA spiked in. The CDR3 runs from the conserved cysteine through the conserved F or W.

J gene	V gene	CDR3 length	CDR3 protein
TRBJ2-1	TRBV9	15	CASSVDGRPVDEQCF
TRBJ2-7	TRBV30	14	CAWSTAGVGYEQYF
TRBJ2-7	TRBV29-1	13	CSVVSWEAGEQYF
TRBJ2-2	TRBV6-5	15	CACSYSSGGTGELFF
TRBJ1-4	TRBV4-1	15	CASSQVAGASEKLFF
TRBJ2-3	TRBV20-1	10	CSARSGDQYF
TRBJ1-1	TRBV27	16	CASSLIGQGWGTEAFF
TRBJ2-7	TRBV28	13	CASSFTRGYEQYF
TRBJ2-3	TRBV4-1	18	CASSPEGRLAGGADTQYF
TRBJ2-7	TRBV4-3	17	CASSQDVLGGGSYEQYF
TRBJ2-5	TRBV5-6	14	CASSLVVGRETQYF
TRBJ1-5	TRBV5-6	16	CASSSTTGLGNQPQHF
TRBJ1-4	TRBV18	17	CASSPTAGTGTNEKLFF
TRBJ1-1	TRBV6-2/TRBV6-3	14	CASSSDRVQTEAFF
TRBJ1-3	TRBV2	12	CAREWSGNTIYF
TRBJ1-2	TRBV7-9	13	CASSFQGTYGYTF
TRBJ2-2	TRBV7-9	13	CASTGWVTGELFF
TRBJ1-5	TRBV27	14	CASSLQGLDKPQHF
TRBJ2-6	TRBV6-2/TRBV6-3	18	CASSPTQQGLNGANVLTF
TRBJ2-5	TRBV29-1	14	CSVPWGGGQETQYF
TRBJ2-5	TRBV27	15	CASSLRAGGRETQYF
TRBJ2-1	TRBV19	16	CASSYFGTTNYNEQFF